This TCR beta chain was sequenced for a study of shared clonotypes between healthy human individuals. Germline V lookup: CDR1 MGHRA, CDR2 YSYEKL. V was shortened by 2 bases and J by 3 bases, with 8 bases between the two germline ends. CDR3 length equals 14 residues. Regarding this clone: Its target is unknown.

Data came from immunoSEQ multiplex PCR; TCRdb stores just in-frame clones and leaves some out. This sample has 1,500,000 or so clones; over 95% occur once, and the top ten carry roughly 1.1%. Findings and limits, study-wide: Rarefaction showed that sequencing of sorted subsets was incomplete (despite large depth).

Material for sequencing was naive CD4+ T cells sorted from blood. The subset is: CD45RA+ positively selected. This receptor was taken from a man under 40 in good health. V and J are TRBV4-1 and TRBJ1-5; D call uncertain. The CDR3 loop is CASSQLRSNQPQHF. CDR3 coding DNA: TGCGCCAGCAGCCAATTGCGCTCCAATCAGCCCCAGCATTTT.